A single TCR beta chain is shown here with its context. Its antigen is undetermined. This sample stems from a study of siplizumab effects on memory and regulatory T cells. General observations from the study: Mappable alloreactive CD4+ clones were on average 68.8% Treg-derived with siplizumab, around 30% in controls. Siplizumab significantly decreased alloreactive sequences from unstimulated CD4+ memory cells.

Here immunoSEQ multiplex PCR was the method, and the copy in TCRdb shows in-frame clones only, minus some. Of some 100,000 clones listed, roughly 96% are singletons. Across a few donor pairs, the naive, memory, effector memory and TEMRA subsets were sequenced without stimulation. Sequencing was carried out using naive CD4+ T cells sorted from blood. This sequence originates from a human donor in good health.

The CDR3 region has the DNA TGTGCCAGCAGCTCCCCCGGGGCTGGGGCCAACGTCCTGACTTTC. Translated, it gives CASSSPGAGANVLTF. The V call is TRBV6-6, the J call TRBJ2-6; tentatively, D is TRBD2 (5 bases). The V end lost 6 bases, the J end lost 2 bases, and 11 bases lay between the germline ends. This CDR3 region has 15 residues. The V gene's germline CDR1 is MNHNY and CDR2 SVGAGI (reference sequence).